A few counts support the clone carrying this T cell receptor (beta chain). TCRdb re-derived calls from the 5' RACE reads in MiXCR, one entry per CDR3 protein. The sample includes about 340,000 distinct CDR3 sequences, 10% to 15% of them seen just once. The CDR3 is made up of 15 amino acids. With 0 bases removed from V and 2 bases from J, the gap between germline ends came to 11 bases. The data were obtained in a study of T-cell memory formation after mild COVID-19. Sequences were obtained from PBMCs or a T cell subset sorted from them (not recorded which). This clonotype was sampled from a man younger than 30 who had mild COVID-19 (a few samples of this study predate the infection). Cell type and time point are not known. The V and J genes are TRBV12-3 or TRBV12-4 and TRBJ2-7; possibly TRBD2 for D (5 bases). The CDR3 sequence: CASSLAPRVTYEQYF. In nucleotides, the CDR3 is TGTGCCAGCAGTTTAGCGCCGCGGGTGACCTACGAGCAGTACTTC.